This T cell receptor (beta chain) was sequenced for a study of blood T cell repertoires in COVID-19 (dated by TCRdb to 2020 to 2022). Study-wide context: The collaborator samples originated in the United States, Italy and Spain and spanned the acute and convalescent phases of COVID-19. The sample metadata nearly always contained a de-identified subject ID, COVID-19 status, age in years and sex. The repertoires were released in a freely available public database intended as a resource for research on the immune response to SARS-CoV-2. HLA class I and class II types, where available, came from metadata supplied by the sample provider rather than from assay-based typing. Samples came from the ongoing ImmuneRACE study (first 160 participants) plus 1,254 subjects from 6 global collaborators. Subjects who had been exposed to COVID-19, were actively infected with it, or had recovered from it provided the deeply sampled blood TCRbeta repertoires that made up the dataset. The material from the prospective study consisted of cDNA or gDNA derived from T cells, B-cell-depleted T cells, or PBMCs.

The immunoSEQ Assay, a bias-controlled multiplex PCR, was used to amplify TCRbeta CDR3 regions from genomic DNA. The study's own analysis went as follows. The number of nucleated cells in each sample was estimated by amplification of reference gene primers within the assay. Sequence reads were collapsed and filtered to measure the absolute abundance of every unique TCRbeta CDR3 rearrangement. For each sample, productive Simpson clonality was calculated by taking the square root of Simpson's diversity index across productive rearrangements. TCRdb provides this immuneACCESS table in a form limited to in-frame rearrangements. Some clones are lacking; in checked studies, under half of them reflect an unresolved V gene, and why the rest are absent is not known. D and trimming were read from the DNA, whereas the V and J calls and clone size are those reported in that table. In this sample the table shows fewer than 200,000 clones, more than 70% of which occur a single time. The ten largest make up roughly 2.6% of the sample.

Taken from cysteine to phenylalanine, the CDR3 has 11 residues. Of all the DNA, just the CDR3 is kept, 33 bases in frame from base 1. As encoded in the germline V gene (reference sequence), CDR1 is GTSNPN while CDR2 is SVGIG. The V end loses 2 bases and the J end loses 3 bases, and a stretch of 5 bases separates them. The collaborating institutions used their own protocols to collect whole blood in K2EDTA tubes. For TCRbeta analysis, collaborator samples were shipped as frozen whole blood, as isolated PBMCs, or as DNA extracted from either sample type. As concerns this clone: Its binding antigen is unknown. No much larger clonotype is one base removed from it; base qualities were not supplied.

Results the study describes overall, beyond this receptor: How much clinical and demographic metadata was included differed by source and by participant, and the metadata was provided uncurated.

The origin of this receptor is a man in his forties or fifties with active or convalescent COVID-19. The V and J segments used are TRBV30 and TRBJ2-7, with the D gene not confidently named. Sequenced sample: peripheral blood. CDR3 protein: CAWSLNYEQYF. The base sequence is TGTGCCTGGAGTCTAAACTACGAGCAGTACTTC.